This TCR beta chain was retrieved from a study of CD4 T cell repertoires in COVID-19. Study-level information: Other coronavirus spike proteins restimulated relabeled CFSE-low cells expanded with IL-2 for 9 to 10 days.

The memory T cells were sequenced right after ex vivo isolation, without culture. Study-wide points: Suggested intraclonal diversification: top SARS-CoV-2-reactive clonotypes appeared in two or three memory subsets. Between roughly 6.5 and 26% of SARS-CoV-2 clonotypes also appeared in SARS-CoV and/or HKU1 spike cultures.

CDR3 size: 17 residues. CDR1 and CDR2 (germline): KGHSH, LQKENI. After removal of 2 bases from V and 5 bases from J, the junction contained 12 bases not matched to a gene. A note on this clone: Its antigen is as yet unknown.

Profiled with immunoSEQ multiplex PCR; TCRdb holds only in-frame clones, not every one. The sample lists under 30,000 clones, approximately 93% occurring once. The TCR was taken from a human donor who had COVID-19. Sequencing used circulating follicular helper CD4+ T cells (cTfh) from blood, obtained before the COVID-19 pandemic. This chain links TRBV18 with TRBJ2-5, with 9 bases matching TRBD2. This chain's CDR3 is CASSPFAAGGRRETQYF. The CDR3 nucleotides are TGTGCCAGCTCACCATTTGCGGCGGGAGGGCGTCGGGAGACCCAGTACTTC.